This T cell receptor beta chain stems from a study of T cells in Graves' hyperthyroidism and ophthalmopathy. The source of the PBMCs was about 10 ml of fresh peripheral blood. This clonotype occurred many times. The V end lost 9 bases, the J end lost 1 base, and 9 bases lay between the germline ends. The CDR3 consists of 12 residues. Germline V CDR1 and CDR2: SNHLY, FYNNEI. RNA transcripts provided the source from which TCR beta CDR3 regions were amplified. With the HTBI primer set, the TCR CDR3 went through a first round of RT-PCR. TCRdb ran MiXCR on the multiplex PCR reads and lists one entry per CDR3 protein. The sample contains about 720,000 distinct CDR3 sequences, about 17% of which appear only once.

This chain uses TRBV2 with TRBJ1-1; no clear D. This TCR was recovered from a woman in her forties or fifties with Graves' hyperthyroidism that later progressed to Graves' ophthalmopathy. What was sequenced was blood. The DNA of the CDR3 is TGTGCCAGAGGATGGTCGAACACTGAAGCTTTCTTT. It is translated as CARGWSNTEAFF.